The present T cell receptor (beta chain) was sequenced within a study of blood T cells in healthy people across ages. Whole-study findings and limits: Relative to aged donors, long-lived donors carried more naive CD4+ cells and displayed higher diversity.

In regard to this clonotype: The antigen remains undetermined. Compared with germline, one end of the junction differs, possibly owing to a read error.

Through a sample-barcoded 5' primer and a J-beta primer mix, a second PCR was run for roughly 7 to 11 cycles. Via MiXCR, TCRdb re-called the 5' RACE reads, giving one row per CDR3 protein. The sample lists about 1.5 million distinct CDR3 sequences, 42% seen once, with around 8% in the top ten. The CDR3 length is 13 residues. The germline CDR1 and CDR2 sequences are ENHRY and SYGVKD. Specimen: blood. The sequence derives from a woman aged 18-35 years in good health. This sequence joins TRBV10-3 and TRBJ2-3; D is ambiguous. The DNA of the CDR3 is TGTGCCATCAGTGGTTCCCACACAGATACGCCGTATTTT. Translating gives CAISGSHTDTPYF.